Listed below are T cell receptor beta chains from one sample, sequenced in a study of regulatory T cells in long-lasting Graves disease. TCRdb passed the multiplex PCR reads through MiXCR, listing each CDR3 protein once. Seen here are about 470,000 distinct CDR3 sequences, about 15% observed once, and the top ten hold 16%. These data were also filed under a second study, of T cells in Graves' hyperthyroidism and ophthalmopathy.

This specimen was peripheral blood mononuclear cells (PBMCs), taken at new diagnosis, from a patient treated with antithyroid drugs. These receptors were obtained from a woman aged 25 to 39 with Graves disease. Each CDR3 is given with its conserved first and last residue. The order of the fields is V gene, J gene, CDR3 protein.

V: TRBV12-3/TRBV12-4
J: TRBJ2-7
CDR3: CASSSLFLAAYEQYF

V: TRBV30
J: TRBJ2-6
CDR3: CAWSVYSGANVLTF

V: TRBV30
J: TRBJ2-7
CDR3: CAWTTGFEVGPSSYEQYF

V: TRBV5-5
J: TRBJ2-3
CDR3: CASSGGGADTQYF

V: TRBV7-3
J: TRBJ2-1
CDR3: CASSLTLSSYNEQFF

V: TRBV10-3
J: TRBJ2-4
CDR3: CAISDPSVKGNIQYF

V: TRBV12-3/TRBV12-4
J: TRBJ1-5
CDR3: CASTERAGTAQPQHF

V: TRBV6-1
J: TRBJ1-2
CDR3: CASSPSGGIEPRGYTF

V: TRBV2
J: TRBJ1-2
CDR3: CASSDATGFNYGYTF

V: TRBV20-1
J: TRBJ1-2
CDR3: CSARNGVKGYTF

V: TRBV30
J: TRBJ2-1
CDR3: CAWSSHSGSPSGEQFF

V: TRBV7-3
J: TRBJ2-1
CDR3: CASSPTRDSEQFF

V: TRBV5-6
J: TRBJ2-3
CDR3: CASSLDWSPDTQYF

V: TRBV24-1
J: TRBJ2-2
CDR3: CATSDFPRGGAGELFF

V: TRBV10-2
J: TRBJ2-7
CDR3: CASTPGLPAGHEQYF

V: TRBV7-2
J: TRBJ1-4
CDR3: CASSAGTGGDEKLFF

V: TRBV30
J: TRBJ2-1
CDR3: CAWTGTEPGEQFF

V: TRBV19
J: TRBJ2-7
CDR3: CASSIGLAGEQYF

V: TRBV20-1
J: TRBJ2-2
CDR3: CSARDLLAGNTGELFF

V: TRBV20-1
J: TRBJ2-2
CDR3: CSAPKREGPGGELFF

V: TRBV27
J: TRBJ2-7
CDR3: CASGFTGSHEQYF

V: TRBV5-1
J: TRBJ1-3
CDR3: CASSSGTAIENTIYF

V: TRBV20-1
J: TRBJ1-1
CDR3: CRGLGTEAFF

V: TRBV6-1
J: TRBJ2-3
CDR3: CASRVGLASTDTQYF

V: TRBV5-8
J: TRBJ1-2
CDR3: CASSGAGRPGYTF

V: TRBV6-1
J: TRBJ1-3
CDR3: CASSSRDNGNTIYF

V: TRBV28
J: TRBJ2-7
CDR3: CASIDAGEGPYEQYF

V: TRBV24-1
J: TRBJ2-7
CDR3: CATSDPGTDYEQYF

V: TRBV29-1
J: TRBJ2-3
CDR3: CSEGQSTDTQYF

V: TRBV7-9
J: TRBJ1-5
CDR3: CASSSETGSNQPQHF

V: TRBV11-2
J: TRBJ2-3
CDR3: CASSLDHGGARDTQYF

V: TRBV7-3
J: TRBJ2-1
CDR3: CASSLRGASYEQFF

V: TRBV3-1
J: TRBJ1-6
CDR3: CASSPDRVYSPLHF

V: TRBV7-2
J: TRBJ2-1
CDR3: CASSLERNPYNEQFF

V: TRBV5-1
J: TRBJ2-1
CDR3: CASSLVVSSFEQFF

V: TRBV2
J: TRBJ2-7
CDR3: CASSVLGQGGVEQYF

V: TRBV9
J: TRBJ2-7
CDR3: CASSVGSGRGYEQYF

V: TRBV2
J: TRBJ1-5
CDR3: CASQDGNQPQHF

V: TRBV5-1
J: TRBJ2-5
CDR3: CASSAGLAGGHPAETQYF

V: TRBV6-5
J: TRBJ2-3
CDR3: CASSYNLAGGGTDTQYF

V: TRBV6-2/TRBV6-3
J: TRBJ2-7
CDR3: CASSEFSEPSYEQYF

V: TRBV11-2
J: TRBJ2-6
CDR3: CASSLRLAGGPVSGANVLTF

V: TRBV28
J: TRBJ2-3
CDR3: CASSLELAGSTDTQYF

V: TRBV6-1
J: TRBJ1-2
CDR3: CASRLMTGGGFIYGYTF

V: TRBV6-2/TRBV6-3
J: TRBJ2-7
CDR3: CASSYYLWGGDSYEQYF

V: TRBV5-1
J: TRBJ1-5
CDR3: CASSLGDRDPQPQHF

V: TRBV10-3
J: TRBJ2-1
CDR3: CAISESWLAGGNNEQFF